This TCR beta chain was documented in a study of blood T cell repertoires in COVID-19. Per the study methods: By means of reference gene primer amplification, nucleated cell counts were estimated. Profiling relied on immunoSEQ multiplex PCR, and the TCRdb table lists in-frame clones only, not all of them. V and J calls and clone size are as listed in that table; D and trimming were resolved from the DNA. This table holds 80,000 or so clones, roughly 80% found once. The ends lost 5 bases at V and 7 bases at J; junction bases unmatched: 3. Germline V CDR1 and CDR2: LNHDA, SQIVND (reference sequence). The CDR3 has 13 residues.

The sequenced sample was peripheral blood. This clonotype was sampled from a woman aged 80 or over with acute or convalescent COVID-19. This chain joins TRBV19 and TRBJ2-1, with TRBD2 matching 9 bases. Here the CDR3 DNA reads TGTGCCAGTAGTCCAGGACTAGCGAATGAGCAGTTCTTC. This gives the protein CASSPGLANEQFF.